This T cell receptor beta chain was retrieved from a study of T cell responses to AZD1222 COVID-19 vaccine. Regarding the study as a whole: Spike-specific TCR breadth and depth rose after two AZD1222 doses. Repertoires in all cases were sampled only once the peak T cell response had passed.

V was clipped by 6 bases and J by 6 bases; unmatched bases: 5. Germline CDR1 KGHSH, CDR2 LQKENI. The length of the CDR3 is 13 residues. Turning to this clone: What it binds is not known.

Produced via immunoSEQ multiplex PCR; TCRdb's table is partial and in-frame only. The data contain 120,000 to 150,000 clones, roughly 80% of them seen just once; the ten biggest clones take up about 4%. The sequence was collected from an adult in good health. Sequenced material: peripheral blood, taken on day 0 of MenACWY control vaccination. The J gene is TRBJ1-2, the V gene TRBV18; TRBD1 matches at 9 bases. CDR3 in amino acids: CASSPGTGNGYTF. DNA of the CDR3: TGTGCCAGCTCGCCCGGGACAGGGAATGGCTACACCTTC.